A selection of T cell receptor beta chains follows, all from one sample in a study of blood T cells in healthy people across ages. TCRdb reprocessed the 5' RACE reads via MiXCR and lists one record per CDR3 protein. The sample lists hundreds of thousands of distinct CDR3 sequences; 20% to 25% were seen once. Material for sequencing was blood. These receptors came from a man aged 70-80 years in good health. The conserved cysteine and the conserved F or W are not part of the CDR3 here. The size field is filled for only some rows; it gives once, few, many or a size class.

>TRBJ2-3|TRBV6-2/TRBV6-3|.
ASSYDQSRADTQY
>TRBJ1-2|TRBV20-1|few
SARDRFGQGFHGYT
>TRBJ2-6|TRBV9|.
ASSVEVSTGANVLT
>TRBJ2-1|TRBV20-1|few
SAVRTSGSDYNEQF
>TRBJ2-4|TRBV28|.
ASSLEHLIAKNIQY
>TRBJ2-3|TRBV7-8|.
ASSLNGLAADTQY
>TRBJ1-4|TRBV28|few
ASSSGDFRNPEKLF
>TRBJ2-3|TRBV30|.
AWSITGVVGTDTQY
>TRBJ1-1|TRBV20-1|few
SASEAF
>.|TRBV3-1|few
ASSQEPRPQY
>TRBJ2-7|TRBV6-1|.
ASSINLASYEQY
>TRBJ2-5|TRBV3-1|.
ASSQEVTSGPY
>TRBJ2-1|TRBV7-2|.
ASSLEGSGRLSYNEQF
>TRBJ2-5|TRBV5-1|few
ASSVPGGQETQY
>TRBJ1-2|TRBV27|.
ASRKLTEVDGYT
>TRBJ2-2|TRBV20-1|.
STRFYGELF
>TRBJ2-1|TRBV19|few
ASSKARGSSYNEQF